The 14 T cell receptor beta chains below were found in one sample sequenced in a study of response to subunit inactivated influenza vaccine (dated by TCRdb to 2016 to 2019). Preparation of the library involved RT-PCR. Instrument on record: Illumina HiSeq 2500. Clones were called with MiXCR by TCRdb after fastp trimmed the public reads at Q25, and only in-frame beta chains were retained. CDR3 protein duplicates are merged, each entry listing the most common genes and DNA. For this sample there are 600,000 to 700,000 distinct CDR3 sequences; about 14% appear just once. The top ten hold less than 9% of the sample. The sample consisted of PBMCs from blood, taken approximately 15 days before vaccination. The receptors here all came from a man aged 50 to 59 who received an inactivated influenza vaccine. Donor details come from another sample of the same person, matched by shared clones.

This clonotype was picked up a small number of times. This chain connects TRBV3-1 to TRBJ1-3; unclear D gene. With 1 base removed from V and 0 bases from J, the gap between germline ends came to 10 bases. CDR1 is LGHDT and CDR2 is YNNKEL in the germline V gene (reference sequence). The CDR3 consists of 16 residues. The chain's CDR3 is CASSQASASSGNTIYF. Written as DNA, the CDR3 is TGTGCCAGCAGCCAAGCCTCTGCCAGCTCTGGAAACACCATATATTTT. Combining the CDR3 with reference TRBV3-1 and TRBJ1-3 gives the whole variable domain DTAVSQTPKYLVTQMGNDKSIKCEQNLGHDTMYWYKQDSKKFLKIMFSYNNKELIINETVPNRFSPKSPDKAHLNLHINSLELGDSAVYFCASSQASASSGNTIYFGEGSWLTVV.

The CDR3 reads CATSRDKTGEQFF. The CDR3 nucleotides are TGTGCCACCAGCAGAGATAAAACAGGCGAGCAGTTCTTC. The chain joins TRBV15 to TRBJ2-1; possible D gene TRBD1, 5 bases. The germline V gene encodes CDR1 LNHNV and CDR2 YYDKDF (reference sequence). V was shortened by 0 bases and J by 10 bases, with 10 bases between the two germline ends. The CDR3 is 13 amino acids.

This clonotype was seen a few times. V and J are TRBV29-1 and TRBJ2-3; 7 nucleotides match TRBD2. Germline V lookup: CDR1 SQVTM, CDR2 ANQGSEA. After removal of 6 bases from V and 4 bases from J, the junction contained 7 bases not matched to a gene. This CDR3 has 13 residues. The CDR3 reads CSVASGMSDTQYF. The CDR3 bases are TGCAGCGTCGCCAGCGGGATGTCAGATACGCAGTATTTT.

In this sample, this clonotype turned up a few times. J is TRBJ2-2 and V is TRBV2; either TRBD1 or TRBD2 may supply D (5 bases each). The CDR3 covers 14 residues. CDR1 SNHLY and CDR2 FYNNEI come from the germline V gene. V was pared by 3 bases and J by 6 bases, with 11 bases between. CDR3 nucleotide sequence: TGTGCCAGCAGTGACAGGGAGCTCGCCGGGGAGCTGTTTTTT. Encoded protein: CASSDRELAGELFF.

This clonotype occurred a few times. This chain uses TRBV6-2 or TRBV6-3 with TRBJ2-3, with 10 bases identical to TRBD1. Germline V gene lookup returns CDR1 MNHEY and CDR2 SVGEGT. The CDR3 is made up of 17 amino acids. The V gene end was trimmed by 6 bases and the J gene end by 6 bases; junction bases not matched to a gene: 15. The CDR3 sequence is CASSLDTTGGASDTQYF. CDR3 bases: TGTGCCAGCAGCTTAGATACGACAGGGGGCGCGTCGGATACGCAGTATTTT.

This clonotype came up many times. J is TRBJ2-3 and V is TRBV12-3 or TRBV12-4; 7 nucleotides match TRBD1. The CDR3 is made up of 15 amino acids. J lost 0 bases, V lost 2 bases, and 2 bases had no gene match. CDR3 bases: TGTGCCAGCAGTTTACGGGACAGTAGCACAGATACGCAGTATTTT. Translating it yields CASSLRDSSTDTQYF.

Only a few counts were recorded for this clonotype. V gene TRBV5-1 combines with J gene TRBJ2-7; 7 bases map to TRBD2. Germline CDR1 SGHRS, CDR2 YFSETQ. The V segment lost 3 bases and the J segment 6 bases; nucleotides outside the gene matches: 9. CDR3 length: 14 residues. The CDR3 DNA reads TGCGCCAGCAGCTATCTACGCGGGGGTTCCGAGCAGTACTTC. It encodes CASSYLRGGSEQYF.

This clonotype was picked up many times. The rearrangement joins TRBV5-1 to TRBJ1-2; perhaps TRBD1 as D (5 bases). Trimming left V 4 bases short and J 7 bases short, with 14 bases between. In germline, CDR1 is SGHRS, CDR2 YFSETQ. The CDR3 is made up of 13 amino acids. The CDR3 nucleotides are TGCGCCAGCAGCATAGACAGCTCCTCTGGCTACACCTTC. It translates to CASSIDSSSGYTF.

This clonotype was counted between two and nine times. The rearrangement joins TRBV3-1 to TRBJ1-2, with D unclear. Germline V gene sequence: CDR1 LGHDT, CDR2 YNNKEL (reference sequence). CDR3 size: 15 residues. V was cut by 0 bases and J by 4 bases, with 12 bases left in between. The CDR3 DNA follows: TGTGCCAGCAGCCAAGAGGTCCGCGCCACCTATGGCTACACCTTC. This translates into CASSQEVRATYGYTF.

This clonotype was seen more than once but under ten times. The chain combines TRBV6-2 or TRBV6-3 with TRBJ2-4, with D hard to call. The germline V gene encodes CDR1 MNHEY and CDR2 SVGEGT. The V gene lost 8 bases and the J gene lost 3 bases, with 8 bases spanning the gap. This CDR3 spans 12 amino acids. CDR3 sequence reads: CASGRDKNIQYF. The CDR3 DNA is TGTGCCAGCGGGCGAGACAAAAACATTCAGTACTTC.

The V call is TRBV12-3 or TRBV12-4, the J call TRBJ2-5; TRBD1 matches 9 bases. V was clipped by 3 bases and J by 4 bases; unmatched bases: 3. The CDR3 is 14 amino acids. CDR3 in amino acids: CASSFGTGRETQYF. The CDR3 bases are TGTGCCAGCAGTTTTGGGACAGGGAGAGAGACCCAGTACTTC.

V gene TRBV21-1 combines with J gene TRBJ2-1; TRBD1 is the table's D call and was not checked against the DNA. TRBV21-1 is a pseudogene segment. The CDR3 length is 15 residues. CDR3 in amino acids: CASSLTFLGDNEQFF. The CDR3 DNA reads as TGTGCCAGCAGCTTGACCTTCTTAGGGGACAATGAGCAGTTCTTC.

This clonotype was seen more than once but under ten times. V gene TRBV7-9 combines with J gene TRBJ1-4, with TRBD1 matching 8 bases. The V segment lost 6 bases and the J segment 8 bases; nucleotides outside the gene matches: 8. Germline V gives CDR1 SEHNR, CDR2 FQNEAQ (reference sequence). This CDR3 comprises 14 residues. CDR3 bases: TGTGCCAGCAGAGACGCAGGGGGCCGGGAAAAACTGTTTTTT. Translating gives CASRDAGGREKLFF.

The rearrangement uses TRBV5-1 and TRBJ2-7; 7 bases are a match to TRBD1. The CDR3 runs to 14 residues. Germline CDR1 reads SGHRS; CDR2 reads YFSETQ. Trimming removed 3 bases from V and 1 base from J; junction bases left unmatched: 4. DNA of the CDR3: TGCGCCAGCAGCTGGGGGACAGAGTCCTACGAGCAGTACTTC. This encodes CASSWGTESYEQYF.